The TCR beta chain described here comes from a study of CD8+CD57+ T cells in acquired aplastic anemia. The CDR3 is 17 residues long. CDR1 is SGHNT, CDR2 YENEEA, per germline. Trimming pared 6 bases from V and 2 bases from J, leaving 22 bases between. Sequenced patients had shown CD8+CD57+ cell expansion by flow cytometry. Template material for TCR beta VDJ and CDR3 profiling consisted of genomic DNA. In TCRdb, the reads were re-called with MiXCR into one record per CDR3 protein. Of 200,000 to 300,000 distinct CDR3 sequences listed, approximately 80% are singletons. This chain joins TRBV11-3 and TRBJ1-2; D remains unclear. The sequencing sample was made of sorted CD4+, CD8+, or CD8+CD57+ T cells (not recorded which) from PBMCs. The clonotype was recovered from a human donor with aplastic anemia. This CDR3 reads CASSVRMTSTRNYGYTF. The CDR3 DNA reads TGTGCCAGCAGTGTCCGTATGACATCGACAAGAAACTATGGCTACACCTTC.